This T cell receptor (beta chain) was observed in a study of Ad26.COV2.S vaccination and SARS-CoV-2 variants. TCRdb keeps only in-frame clones here, not all; method: immunoSEQ multiplex PCR. The data contain approximately 300,000 clones, more than 70% of them singletons. V shed 6 bases, J shed 7 bases, and the junction held 9 bases outside the gene matches. The CDR3 has 15 amino acids. Looked up from germline, CDR1 is MNHEY and CDR2 is SVGAGI. Study-level results: It was reported that spike-specific CD8+ and CD4+ T cell responses were substantially broad after vaccination.

With regard to this clone: The antigen remains unidentified.

Treatment given: roughly 20 received Ad26.COV2.S at low or high dose, single or two shots; about 5 received placebo; per-sample allocation not given. On day 63 after the first injection, vaccine and placebo recipients gave samples. The clonotype originates from a person between 18 and 60 years old who received the Ad26.COV2.S COVID-19 vaccine or a placebo. The chain carries TRBV6-5 and TRBJ2-5, with 12 bases identical to TRBD2. Specimen: peripheral blood, collected in a trial of Ad26.COV2.S vaccine versus placebo. This chain's CDR3 is CASRWTSGATRTQYF. The CDR3 DNA reads as TGTGCCAGCAGATGGACTAGCGGGGCGACCAGGACCCAGTACTTC.